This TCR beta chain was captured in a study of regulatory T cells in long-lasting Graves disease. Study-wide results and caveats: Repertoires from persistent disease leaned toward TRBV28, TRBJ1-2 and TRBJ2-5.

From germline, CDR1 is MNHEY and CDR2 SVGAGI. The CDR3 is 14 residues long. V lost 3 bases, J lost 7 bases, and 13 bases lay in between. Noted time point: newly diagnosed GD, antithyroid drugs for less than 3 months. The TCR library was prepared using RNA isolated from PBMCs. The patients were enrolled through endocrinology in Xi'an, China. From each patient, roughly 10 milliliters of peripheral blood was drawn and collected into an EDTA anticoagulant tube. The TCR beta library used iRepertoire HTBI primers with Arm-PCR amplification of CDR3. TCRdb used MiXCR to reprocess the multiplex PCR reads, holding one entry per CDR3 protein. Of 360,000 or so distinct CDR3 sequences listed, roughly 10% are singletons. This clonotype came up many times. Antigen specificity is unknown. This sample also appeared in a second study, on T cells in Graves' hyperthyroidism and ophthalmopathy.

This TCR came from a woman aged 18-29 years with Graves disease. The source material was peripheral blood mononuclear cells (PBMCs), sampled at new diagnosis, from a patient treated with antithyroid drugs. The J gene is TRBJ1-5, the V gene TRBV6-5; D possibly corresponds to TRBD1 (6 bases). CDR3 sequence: CASSYTGHGQPQHF. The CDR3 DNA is TGTGCCAGCAGTTATACAGGGCATGGGCAGCCCCAGCATTTT.